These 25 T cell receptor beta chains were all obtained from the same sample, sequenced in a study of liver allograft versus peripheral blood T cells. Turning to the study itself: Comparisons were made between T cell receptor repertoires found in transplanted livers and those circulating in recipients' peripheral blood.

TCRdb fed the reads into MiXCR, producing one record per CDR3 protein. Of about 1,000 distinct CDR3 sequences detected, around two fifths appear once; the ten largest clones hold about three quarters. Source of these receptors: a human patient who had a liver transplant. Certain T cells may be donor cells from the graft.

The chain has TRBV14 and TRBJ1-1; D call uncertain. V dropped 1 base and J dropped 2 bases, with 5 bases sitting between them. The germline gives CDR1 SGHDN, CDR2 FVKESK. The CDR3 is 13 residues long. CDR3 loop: CASSQGVNTEAFF. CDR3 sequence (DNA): TGTGCCAGCAGCCAAGGGGTCAACACTGAAGCTTTCTTT.

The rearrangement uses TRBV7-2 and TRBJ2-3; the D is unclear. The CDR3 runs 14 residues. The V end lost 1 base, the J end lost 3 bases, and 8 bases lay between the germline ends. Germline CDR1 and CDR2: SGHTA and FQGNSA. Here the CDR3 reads CASSLVKATDTQYF. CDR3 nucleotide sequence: TGTGCCAGCAGCTTAGTTAAGGCTACAGATACGCAGTATTTT.

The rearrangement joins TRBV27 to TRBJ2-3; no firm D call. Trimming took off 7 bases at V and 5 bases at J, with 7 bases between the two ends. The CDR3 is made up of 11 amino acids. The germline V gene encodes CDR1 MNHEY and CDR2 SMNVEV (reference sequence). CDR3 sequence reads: CASTRGDTQYF. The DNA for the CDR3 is TGTGCCAGCACACGTGGAGATACGCAGTATTTT.

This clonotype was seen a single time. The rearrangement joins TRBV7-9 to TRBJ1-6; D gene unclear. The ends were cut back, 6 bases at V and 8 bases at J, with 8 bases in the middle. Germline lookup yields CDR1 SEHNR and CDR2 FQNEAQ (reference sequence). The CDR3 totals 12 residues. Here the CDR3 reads CASSQAYSPLHF. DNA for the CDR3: TGTGCCAGCAGTCAAGCGTATTCACCCCTCCACTTT.

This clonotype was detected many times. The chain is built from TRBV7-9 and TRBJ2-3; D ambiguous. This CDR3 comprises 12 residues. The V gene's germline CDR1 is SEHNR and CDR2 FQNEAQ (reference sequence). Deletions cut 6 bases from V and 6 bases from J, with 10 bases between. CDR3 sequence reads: CASRQTKDTQYF. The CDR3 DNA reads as TGTGCCAGCAGGCAAACTAAGGATACGCAGTATTTT. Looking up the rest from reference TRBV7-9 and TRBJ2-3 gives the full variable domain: DTGVSQNPRHKITKRGQNVTFRCDPISEHNRLYWYRQTLGQGPEFLTYFQNEAQLEKSRLLSDRFSAERPKGSFSTLEIQRTEQGDSAMYLCASRQTKDTQYFGPGTRLTVL.

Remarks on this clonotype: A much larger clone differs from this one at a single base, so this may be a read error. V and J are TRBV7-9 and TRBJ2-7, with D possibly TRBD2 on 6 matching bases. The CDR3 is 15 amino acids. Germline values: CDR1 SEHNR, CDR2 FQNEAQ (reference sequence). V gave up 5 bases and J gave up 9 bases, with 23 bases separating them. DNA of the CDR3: TGTGCCAGCAGCATAAGATATACCTCTCTCGGGGGGCAGTACTTC. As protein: CASSIRYTSLGGQYF.

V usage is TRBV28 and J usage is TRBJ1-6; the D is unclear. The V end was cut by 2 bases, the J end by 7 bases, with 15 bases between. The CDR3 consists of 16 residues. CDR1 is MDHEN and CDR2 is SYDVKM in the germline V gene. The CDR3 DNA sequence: TGTGCCAGCAGTTTAGACGCGGAGGTTATCAATTCACCCCTCCACTTT. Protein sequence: CASSLDAEVINSPLHF. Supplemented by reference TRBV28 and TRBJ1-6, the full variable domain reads DVKVTQSSRYLVKRTGEKVFLECVQDMDHENMFWYRQDPGLGLRLIYFSYDVKMKEKGDIPEGYSVSREKKERFSLILESASTNQTSMYLCASSLDAEVINSPLHFGNGTRLTVT.

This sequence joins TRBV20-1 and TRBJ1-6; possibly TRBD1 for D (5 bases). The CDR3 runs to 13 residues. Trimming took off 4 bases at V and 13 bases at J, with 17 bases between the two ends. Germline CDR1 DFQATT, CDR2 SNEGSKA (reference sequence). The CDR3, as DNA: TGCAGTGCTACTGATGGGGAGGGACTCCCCCTCCACTTT. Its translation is CSATDGEGLPLHF.

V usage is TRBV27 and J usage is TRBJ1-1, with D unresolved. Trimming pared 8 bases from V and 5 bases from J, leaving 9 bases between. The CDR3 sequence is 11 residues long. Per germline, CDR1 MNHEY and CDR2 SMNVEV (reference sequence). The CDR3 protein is CASGFGTEAFF. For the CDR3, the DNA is TGTGCCAGCGGGTTCGGAACTGAAGCTTTCTTT.

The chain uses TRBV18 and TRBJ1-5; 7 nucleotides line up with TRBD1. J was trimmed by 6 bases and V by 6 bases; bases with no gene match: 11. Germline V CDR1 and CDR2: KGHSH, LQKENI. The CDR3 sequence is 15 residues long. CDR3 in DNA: TGTGCCAGCTCCGGGAATCAGGGGGGTGCTCAGCCCCAGCATTTT. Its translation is CASSGNQGGAQPQHF.

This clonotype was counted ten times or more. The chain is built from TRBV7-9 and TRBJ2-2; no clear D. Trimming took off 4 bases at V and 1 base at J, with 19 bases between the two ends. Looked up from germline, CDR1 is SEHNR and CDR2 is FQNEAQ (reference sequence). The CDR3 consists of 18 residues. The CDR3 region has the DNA TGTGCCAGCAGCTCCGCGGCCCGGAACAACCTGAACACCGGGGAGCTGTTTTTT. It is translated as CASSSAARNNLNTGELFF.

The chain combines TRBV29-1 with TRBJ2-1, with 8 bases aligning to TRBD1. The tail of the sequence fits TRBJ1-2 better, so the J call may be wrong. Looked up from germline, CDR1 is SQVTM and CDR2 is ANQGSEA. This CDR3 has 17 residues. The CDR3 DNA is TGCAGCGTTGAAGTATTTCAGGGGGCGGTCTCCGTGCGTGGCTACACCTTC. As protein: CSVEVFQGAVSVRGYTF.

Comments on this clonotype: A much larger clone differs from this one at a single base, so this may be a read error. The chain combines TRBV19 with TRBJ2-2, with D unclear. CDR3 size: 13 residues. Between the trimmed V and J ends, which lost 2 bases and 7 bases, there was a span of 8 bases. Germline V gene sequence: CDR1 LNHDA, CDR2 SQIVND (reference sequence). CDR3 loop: CASSIFENGELFF. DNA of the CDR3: TGTGCCAGTAGTATATTTGAGAACGGGGAGCTGTTTTTT.

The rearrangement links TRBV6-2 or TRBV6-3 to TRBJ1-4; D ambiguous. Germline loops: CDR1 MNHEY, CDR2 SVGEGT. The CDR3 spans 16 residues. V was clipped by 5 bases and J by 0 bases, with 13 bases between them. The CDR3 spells CASSPSWAATNEKLFF. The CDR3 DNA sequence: TGTGCCAGCAGTCCATCCTGGGCTGCAACTAATGAAAAACTGTTTTTT.

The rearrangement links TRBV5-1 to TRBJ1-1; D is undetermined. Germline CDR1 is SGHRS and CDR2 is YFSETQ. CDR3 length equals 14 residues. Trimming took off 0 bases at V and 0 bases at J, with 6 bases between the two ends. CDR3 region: CASSLGDLNTEAFF. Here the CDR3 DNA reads TGCGCCAGCAGCTTGGGGGATTTGAACACTGAAGCTTTCTTT.

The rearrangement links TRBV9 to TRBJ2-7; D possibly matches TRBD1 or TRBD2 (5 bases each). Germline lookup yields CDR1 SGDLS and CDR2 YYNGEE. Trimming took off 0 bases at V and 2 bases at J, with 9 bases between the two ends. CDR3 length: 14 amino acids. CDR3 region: CASSVGDGTYEQYF. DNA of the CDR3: TGTGCCAGCAGCGTAGGGGACGGGACCTACGAGCAGTACTTC.

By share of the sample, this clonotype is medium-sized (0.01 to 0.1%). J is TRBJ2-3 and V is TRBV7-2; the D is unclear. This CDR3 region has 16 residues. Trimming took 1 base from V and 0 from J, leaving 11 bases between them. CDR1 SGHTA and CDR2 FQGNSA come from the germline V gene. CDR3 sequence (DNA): TGTGCCAGCAGCTTAGGGGCAGTCGCTAGCACAGATACGCAGTATTTT. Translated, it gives CASSLGAVASTDTQYF. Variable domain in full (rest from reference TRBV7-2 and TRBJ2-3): GAGVSQSPSNKVTEKGKDVELRCDPISGHTALYWYRQSLGQGLEFLIYFQGNSAPDKSGLPSDRFSAERTGGSVSTLTIQRTQQEDSAVYLCASSLGAVASTDTQYFGPGTRLTVL.

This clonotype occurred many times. The CDR3 spells CASSGPEEQFF. For the CDR3, the DNA is TGTGCCAGCAGTGGCCCAGAGGAGCAGTTCTTC. The gene calls are TRBV6-2 or TRBV6-3 and TRBJ2-1; D is undetermined. This CDR3 contains 11 residues. V was pared by 5 bases and J by 10 bases, with 9 bases between. CDR1 is MNHEY and CDR2 is SVGEGT in the germline V gene.

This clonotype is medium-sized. The CDR3 region is CASSPLEGTGIGEQYF. CDR3 nucleotide sequence: TGTGCCAGCAGTCCTTTGGAGGGGACAGGGATTGGCGAGCAGTACTTC. The chain couples TRBV5-4 to TRBJ2-7; the match to TRBD1 covers 9 bases. Germline lookup yields CDR1 SGHNT and CDR2 YYREEE (reference sequence). The CDR3 totals 16 residues. V lost 5 bases to trimming and J lost 6 bases; unmatched junction nucleotides: 15.

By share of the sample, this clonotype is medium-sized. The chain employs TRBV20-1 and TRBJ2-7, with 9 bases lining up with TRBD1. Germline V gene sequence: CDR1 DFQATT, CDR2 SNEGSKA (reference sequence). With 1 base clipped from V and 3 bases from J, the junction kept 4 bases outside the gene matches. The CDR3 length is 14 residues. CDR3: CSARATGQGYEQYF. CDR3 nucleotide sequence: TGCAGTGCTAGAGCTACGGGACAGGGCTACGAGCAGTACTTC.

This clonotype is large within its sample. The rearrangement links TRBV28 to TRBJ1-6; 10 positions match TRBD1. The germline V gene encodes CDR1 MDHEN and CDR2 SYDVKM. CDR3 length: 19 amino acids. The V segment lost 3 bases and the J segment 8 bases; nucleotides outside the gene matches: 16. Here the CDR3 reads CASSFYVPGWGQGYSPLHF. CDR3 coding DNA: TGTGCCAGCAGTTTTTATGTTCCCGGGTGGGGACAGGGGTATTCACCCCTCCACTTT.

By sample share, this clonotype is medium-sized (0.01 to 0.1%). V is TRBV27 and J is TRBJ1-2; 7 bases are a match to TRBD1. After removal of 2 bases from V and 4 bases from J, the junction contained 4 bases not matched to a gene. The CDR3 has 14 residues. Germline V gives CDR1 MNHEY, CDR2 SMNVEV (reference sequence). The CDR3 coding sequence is TGTGCCAGCAGTTTACGAGGGGGCGCCTATGGCTACACCTTC. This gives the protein CASSLRGGAYGYTF.

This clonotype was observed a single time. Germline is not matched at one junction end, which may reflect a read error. The CDR3, as DNA: TGTACCAGCTCACCCTCGGACAGAGGAAGGTCCTACGAGCAGTACTTC. It specifies CTSSPSDRGRSYEQYF. This chain links TRBV18 with TRBJ2-7; tentatively, D is TRBD1 (6 bases). This CDR3 comprises 16 residues. Germline V CDR1 and CDR2: KGHSH, LQKENI.

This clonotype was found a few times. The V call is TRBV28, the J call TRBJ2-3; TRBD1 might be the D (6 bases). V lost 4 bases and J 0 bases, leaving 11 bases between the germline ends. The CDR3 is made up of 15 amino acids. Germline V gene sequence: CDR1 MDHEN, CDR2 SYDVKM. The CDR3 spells CASSSRTASTDTQYF. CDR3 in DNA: TGTGCCAGCAGTTCTCGGACAGCTAGCACAGATACGCAGTATTTT.

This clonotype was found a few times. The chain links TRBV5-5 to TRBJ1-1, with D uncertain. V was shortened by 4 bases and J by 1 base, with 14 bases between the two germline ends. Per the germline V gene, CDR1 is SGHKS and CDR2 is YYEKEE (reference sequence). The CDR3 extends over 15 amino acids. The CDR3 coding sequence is TGTGCCAGCAGCCCCCGTGTCGGAGAGAACACTGAAGCTTTCTTT. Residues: CASSPRVGENTEAFF. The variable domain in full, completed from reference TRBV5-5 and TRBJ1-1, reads DAGVTQSPTHLIKTRGQQVTLRCSPISGHKSVSWYQQVLGQGPQFIFQYYEKEERGRGNFPDRFSARQFPNYSSELNVNALLLGDSALYLCASSPRVGENTEAFFGQGTRLTVV.